A single sample gave rise to the 8 T cell receptor beta chains below, sequenced in a study of Tregs in tolerant kidney transplant recipients. Clones were read by immunoSEQ multiplex PCR, and TCRdb kept only the in-frame ones, dropping some. The repertoire holds 81,000 or so clones, about 91% seen once, with 1.5% to 2% in the top ten. Mixed chimerism was transient after nonmyeloablative marrow transplants from related graft donors. This material consisted of CD4+ T cells from blood (PBMCs), taken 24 months after the transplant. The origin of the receptors is a human patient who received a combined kidney and bone marrow transplant. Some T cells may be provided by the graft donor.

This clone has a single count. The gene calls are TRBV7-2 and TRBJ2-7; 7 nucleotides match TRBD1. Germline V gene data show CDR1 as SGHTA and CDR2 as FQGNSA. The CDR3 is 17 amino acids. Trimming removed 2 bases from V and 4 bases from J; junction bases left unmatched: 14. The CDR3 spells CASSLLQGGITAYEQYF. CDR3 nucleotides: TGTGCCAGCAGCTTATTACAAGGGGGCATTACCGCGTACGAGCAGTACTTC.

This sequence joins TRBV9 and TRBJ1-3, with 7 bases identical to TRBD1. The CDR3 contains 15 residues. Germline V gene sequence: CDR1 SGDLS, CDR2 YYNGEE. V lost 4 bases and J lost 4; bases outside the gene matches: 8. CDR3 sequence (DNA): TGTGCCAGCAGCCAGGACGGGACAGTGGGAAACACCATATATTTT. Translating gives CASSQDGTVGNTIYF.

The rearrangement uses TRBV5-8 and TRBJ2-5; 15 bases fit TRBD2. Germline V gene sequence: CDR1 SGHTS, CDR2 YDEGEE. The CDR3 totals 15 residues. Unmatched junction bases numbered 4, after V lost 6 bases and J lost 4 bases. The CDR3 sequence: CASTLGLAGGETQYF. As DNA, the CDR3 is TGTGCCAGCACCCTGGGACTAGCGGGAGGAGAGACCCAGTACTTC.

The chain uses TRBV15 and TRBJ2-5, with TRBD2 as a possible D gene (7 bases). The CDR3 has 14 amino acids. Trimming pared 8 bases from V and 3 bases from J, leaving 16 bases between. CDR1 LNHNV and CDR2 YYDKDF come from the germline V gene (reference sequence). The CDR3 protein is CATRRGRPEETQYF. The CDR3 bases are TGTGCCACCCGGCGGGGGCGGCCAGAAGAGACCCAGTACTTC.

This clone was recorded a few times. The genes are TRBV6-5 and TRBJ1-4, with D possibly TRBD1 on 6 matching bases. Between the trimmed V and J ends, which lost 6 bases and 7 bases, there was a span of 18 bases. This CDR3 spans 15 amino acids. Looked up from germline, CDR1 is MNHEY and CDR2 is SVGAGI. The CDR3, as DNA: TGTGCCAGCAGCTACCACACAGGGATGGGTGAAAAACTGTTTTTT. Its protein is CASSYHTGMGEKLFF.

The rearrangement links TRBV11-3 to TRBJ2-7; a weak D match, TRBD2 (5 bases). The CDR3 runs to 11 residues. Germline assignment: CDR1 SGHNT and CDR2 YENEEA. The V end lost 7 bases, the J end lost 4 bases, and 8 bases lay between the germline ends. Here the CDR3 DNA reads TGTGCCAGCAAGGGCGGGTACGAGCAGTACTTC. Protein sequence: CASKGGYEQYF.

The CDR3 spells CASSQGLQYGYTF. In DNA form, the CDR3 reads TGTGCCAGCAGCCAAGGGCTACAGTATGGCTACACCTTC. The chain is built from TRBV14 and TRBJ1-2; D gene uncertain. CDR3 size: 13 residues. Trimming took off 1 base at V and 5 bases at J, with 8 bases between the two ends. Germline CDR1 SGHDN, CDR2 FVKESK.

The chain couples TRBV29-1 to TRBJ1-1, with D maybe TRBD1 (5 bases). The germline gives CDR1 SQVTM, CDR2 ANQGSEA. The CDR3 is made up of 12 amino acids. V was cut by 6 bases and J by 4 bases, with 12 bases left in between. The CDR3 region is CSVQVMGTEAFF. In nucleotides, the CDR3 is TGCAGCGTACAGGTAATGGGCACTGAAGCTTTCTTT.